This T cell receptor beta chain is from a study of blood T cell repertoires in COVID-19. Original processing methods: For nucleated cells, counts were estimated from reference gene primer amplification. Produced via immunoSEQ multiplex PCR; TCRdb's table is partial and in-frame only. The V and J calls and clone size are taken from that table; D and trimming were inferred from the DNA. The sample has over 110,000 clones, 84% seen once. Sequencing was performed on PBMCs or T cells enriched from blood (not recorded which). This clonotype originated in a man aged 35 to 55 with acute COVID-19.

DNA of the CDR3: TGTGCCAGCAGTCTAGACCGGCAGGGGGGAATCCATGTTCGTCAGCCCCAGCATTTT. Translation: CASSLDRQGGIHVRQPQHF. The chain employs TRBV6-2 or TRBV6-3 and TRBJ1-5; TRBD1 matches at 7 bases. CDR1 is MNHEY, CDR2 SVGEGT, per germline. This CDR3 spans 19 amino acids. V lost 5 bases to trimming and J lost 6 bases; unmatched junction nucleotides: 22.